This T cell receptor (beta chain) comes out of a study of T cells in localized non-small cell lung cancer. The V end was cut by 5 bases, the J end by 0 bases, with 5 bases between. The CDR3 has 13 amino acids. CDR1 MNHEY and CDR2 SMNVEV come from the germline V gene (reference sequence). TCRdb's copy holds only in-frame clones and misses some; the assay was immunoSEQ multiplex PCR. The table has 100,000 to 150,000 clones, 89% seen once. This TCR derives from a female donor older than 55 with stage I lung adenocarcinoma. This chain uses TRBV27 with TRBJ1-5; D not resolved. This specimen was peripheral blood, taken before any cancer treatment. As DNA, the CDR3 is TGTGCCAGCAGTGGGGTTAGCAATCAGCCCCAGCATTTT. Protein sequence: CASSGVSNQPQHF.